This T cell receptor beta chain was sequenced during a study of CD4 T cells in relation to SARS-CoV-2 and coronaviruses. This clone appeared once. Its antigen is unidentified. Profiling relied on immunoSEQ multiplex PCR, and the TCRdb table lists in-frame clones only, not all of them. The sample consists of about 23,000 clones, less than 85% of them appearing once. The V segment lost 5 bases and the J segment 5 bases; nucleotides outside the gene matches: 9. The CDR3 runs 16 residues. Germline CDR1 and CDR2: SGHNT and YENEEA. Unexposed donor CD4+ T cells date from about 2011-2018, before the COVID-19 pandemic. The cells were cultured for about 10 days before CD4+ T cells were isolated.

This receptor was obtained from a human donor in good health. Sequencing was performed on CD4+ T cells from PBMCs, cultured in vitro. The rearrangement uses TRBV11-3 and TRBJ2-1, with 10 bases lining up with TRBD1. The CDR3, as DNA: TGTGCCAGCAGCAACCCGGGACAGGGGAAAAACAATGAGCAGTTCTTC. This sequence encodes CASSNPGQGKNNEQFF.